A selection of T cell receptor beta chains follows, all from one sample in a study of T cell responses to AZD1222 COVID-19 vaccine. Profiling relied on immunoSEQ multiplex PCR, and the TCRdb table lists in-frame clones only, not all of them. The sample lists tens of thousands of clones; about nine tenths were seen once. This material consisted of peripheral blood, taken on day 0 of AZD1222 vaccination. Receptor source: an adult in good health. Both conserved end residues are trimmed from each CDR3. Fields, in order: V gene, CDR3 protein.

TRBV5-1 | ASSPTSGNNEQF
TRBV7-3 | ASSYFSGSGTDTQY
TRBV24-1 | ATSGRFYSISYEQY
TRBV5-4 | ASSLEVGLAYEQY
TRBV27 | ASSPDREVSQPQH
TRBV7-8 | ASSFFQGVANGNQPQH
TRBV6-5 | ASMAQASLGYT
TRBV15 | ATSRDLSREGGWIYEQY
TRBV5-1 | ASSIDSFNQPQH
TRBV5-1 | ASARQLQETQY
TRBV6-6 | ASSPSGLAGGLLTGELF
TRBV6-5 | ASSYGWGTDTQY
TRBV29-1 | SVEDYDTEAF
TRBV27 | ASSPYSNQPQH
TRBV6-5 | ASRMGGPSNQPQH
TRBV15 | ATSRGSAGRLYNSPLH
TRBV7-2 | ASSPRGGRFYEQY
TRBV7-3 | ASSLAGGSEQF
TRBV2 | ASSADTGETQY
TRBV29-1 | SVDRGAEAF
TRBV27 | ASSPQGGRGF
TRBV4-1 | ASSLERPYIYEQY
TRBV2 | ASSSGNSPLH
TRBV10-2 | ASSDRTDNQPQH
TRBV27 | ASRKDRGTEAF
TRBV27 | ASTSLDRGRAGELF
TRBV7-9 | ASSTEGTGLDYT
TRBV19 | ASSMGQGDYGYT
TRBV5-1 | ASSDASSYNEQF
TRBV21-1 | ASPGHHSPLH